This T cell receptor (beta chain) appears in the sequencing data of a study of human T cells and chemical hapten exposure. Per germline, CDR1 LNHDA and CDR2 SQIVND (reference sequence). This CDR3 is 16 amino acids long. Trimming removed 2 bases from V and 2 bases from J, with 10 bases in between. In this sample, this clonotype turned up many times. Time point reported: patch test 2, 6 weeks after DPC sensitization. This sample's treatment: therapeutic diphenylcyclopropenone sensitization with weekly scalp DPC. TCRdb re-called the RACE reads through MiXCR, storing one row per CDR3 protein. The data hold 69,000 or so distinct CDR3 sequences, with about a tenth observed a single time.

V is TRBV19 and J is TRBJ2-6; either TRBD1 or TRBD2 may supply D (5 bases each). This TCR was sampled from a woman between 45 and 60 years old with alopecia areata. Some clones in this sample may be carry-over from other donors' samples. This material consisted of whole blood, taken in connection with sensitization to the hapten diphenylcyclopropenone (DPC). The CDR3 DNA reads TGTGCCAGTAGTATACGGGACGAACCTGGGGCCAACGTCCTGACTTTC. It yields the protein CASSIRDEPGANVLTF. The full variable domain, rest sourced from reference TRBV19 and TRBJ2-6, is DGGITQSPKYLFRKEGQNVTLSCEQNLNHDAMYWYRQDPGQGLRLIYYSQIVNDFQKGDIAEGYSVSREKKESFPLTVTSAQKNPTAFYLCASSIRDEPGANVLTFGAGSRLTVL.